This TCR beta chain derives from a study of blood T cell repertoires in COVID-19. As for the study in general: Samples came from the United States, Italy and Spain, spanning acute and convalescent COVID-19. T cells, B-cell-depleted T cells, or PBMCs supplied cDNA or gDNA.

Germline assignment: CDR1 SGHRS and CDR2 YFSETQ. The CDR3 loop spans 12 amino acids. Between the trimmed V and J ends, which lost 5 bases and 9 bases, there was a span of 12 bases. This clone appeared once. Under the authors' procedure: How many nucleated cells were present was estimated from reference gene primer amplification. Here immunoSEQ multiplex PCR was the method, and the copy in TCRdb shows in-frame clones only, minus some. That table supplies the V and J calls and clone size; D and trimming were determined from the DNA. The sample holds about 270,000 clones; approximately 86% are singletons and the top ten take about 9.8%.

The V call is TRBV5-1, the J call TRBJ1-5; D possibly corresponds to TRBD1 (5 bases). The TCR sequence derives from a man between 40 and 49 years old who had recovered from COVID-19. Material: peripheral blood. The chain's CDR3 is CASRGEGRPQHF. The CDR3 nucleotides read TGCGCCAGCAGGGGGGAGGGGAGGCCCCAGCATTTT.